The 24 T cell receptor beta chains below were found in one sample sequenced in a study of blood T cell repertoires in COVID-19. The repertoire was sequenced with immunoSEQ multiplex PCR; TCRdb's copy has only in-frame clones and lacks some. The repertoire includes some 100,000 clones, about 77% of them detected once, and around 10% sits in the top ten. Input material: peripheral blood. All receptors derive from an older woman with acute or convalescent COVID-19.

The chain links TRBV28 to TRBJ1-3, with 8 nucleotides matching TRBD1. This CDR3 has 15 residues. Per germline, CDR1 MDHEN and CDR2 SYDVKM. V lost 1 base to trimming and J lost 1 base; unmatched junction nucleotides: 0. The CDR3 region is CASSLYRGSGNTIYF. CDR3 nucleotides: TGTGCCAGCAGTTTATACAGGGGGTCTGGAAACACCATATATTTT.

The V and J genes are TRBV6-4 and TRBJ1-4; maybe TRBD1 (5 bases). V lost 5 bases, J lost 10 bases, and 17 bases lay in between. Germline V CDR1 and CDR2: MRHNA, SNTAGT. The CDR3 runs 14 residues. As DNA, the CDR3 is TGTGCCAGCAGTCCCGAAAGCGGGACGGGAAAACTGTTTTTT. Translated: CASSPESGTGKLFF.

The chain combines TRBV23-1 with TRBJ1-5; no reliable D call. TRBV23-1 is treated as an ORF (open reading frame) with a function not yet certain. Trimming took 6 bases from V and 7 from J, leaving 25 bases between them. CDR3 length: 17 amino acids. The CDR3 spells CASSLFTDQIHPQPQHF. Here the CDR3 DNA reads TGCGCCAGCAGCCTTTTTACCGATCAGATACACCCGCAGCCCCAGCATTTT.

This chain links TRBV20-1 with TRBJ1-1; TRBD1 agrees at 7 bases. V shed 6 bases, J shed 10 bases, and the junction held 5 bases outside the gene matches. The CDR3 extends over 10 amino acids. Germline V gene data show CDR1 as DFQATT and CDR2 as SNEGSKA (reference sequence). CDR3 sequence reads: CSADRVGAFF. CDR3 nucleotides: TGCAGTGCAGACAGGGTTGGAGCTTTCTTT.

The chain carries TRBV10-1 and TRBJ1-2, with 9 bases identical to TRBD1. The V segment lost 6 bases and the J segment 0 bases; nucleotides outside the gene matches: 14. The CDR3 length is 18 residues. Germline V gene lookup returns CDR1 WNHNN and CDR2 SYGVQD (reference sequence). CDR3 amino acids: CASSHSTGQGPSNYGYTF. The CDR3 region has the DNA TGCGCCAGCAGCCACTCGACGGGACAGGGCCCTTCTAACTATGGCTACACCTTC.

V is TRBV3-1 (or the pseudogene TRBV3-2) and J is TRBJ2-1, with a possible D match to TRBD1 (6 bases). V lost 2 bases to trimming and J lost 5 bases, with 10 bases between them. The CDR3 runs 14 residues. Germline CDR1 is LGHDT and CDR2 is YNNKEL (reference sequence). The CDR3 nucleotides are TGTGCCAGCAGCCAACAGGGGACCCACAATGAGCAGTTCTTC. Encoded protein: CASSQQGTHNEQFF.

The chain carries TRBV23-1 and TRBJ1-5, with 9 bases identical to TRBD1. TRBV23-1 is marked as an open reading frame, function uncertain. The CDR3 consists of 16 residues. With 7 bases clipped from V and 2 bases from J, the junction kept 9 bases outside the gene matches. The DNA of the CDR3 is TGCGCCAGCAAGGACAGGGGATCGCCCGGCAATCAGCCCCAGCATTTT. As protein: CASKDRGSPGNQPQHF.

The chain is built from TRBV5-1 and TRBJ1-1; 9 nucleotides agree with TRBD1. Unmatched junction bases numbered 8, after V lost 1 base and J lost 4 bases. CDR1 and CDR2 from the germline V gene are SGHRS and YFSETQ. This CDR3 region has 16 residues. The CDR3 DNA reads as TGCGCCAGCAGCTTGTGGACAGGGGAGCGTGGCACTGAAGCTTTCTTT. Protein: CASSLWTGERGTEAFF. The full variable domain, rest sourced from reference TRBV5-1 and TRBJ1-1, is KAGVTQTPRYLIKTRGQQVTLSCSPISGHRSVSWYQQTPGQGLQFLFEYFSETQRNKGNFPGRFSGRQFSNSRSEMNVSTLELGDSALYLCASSLWTGERGTEAFFGQGTRLTVV.

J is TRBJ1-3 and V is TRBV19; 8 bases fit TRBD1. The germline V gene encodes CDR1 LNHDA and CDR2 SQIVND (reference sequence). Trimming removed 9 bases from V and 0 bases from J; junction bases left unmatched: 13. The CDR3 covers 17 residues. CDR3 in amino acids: CASSPGQADRSGNTIYF. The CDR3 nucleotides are TGTGCCAGCTCACCGGGACAGGCTGATCGCTCTGGAAACACCATATATTTT.

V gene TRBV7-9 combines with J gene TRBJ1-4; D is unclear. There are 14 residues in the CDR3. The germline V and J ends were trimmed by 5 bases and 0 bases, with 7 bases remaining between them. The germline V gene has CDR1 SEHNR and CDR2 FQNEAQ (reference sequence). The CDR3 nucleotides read TGTGCCAGCAGCCGGTCCACAACTAATGAAAAACTGTTTTTT. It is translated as CASSRSTTNEKLFF.

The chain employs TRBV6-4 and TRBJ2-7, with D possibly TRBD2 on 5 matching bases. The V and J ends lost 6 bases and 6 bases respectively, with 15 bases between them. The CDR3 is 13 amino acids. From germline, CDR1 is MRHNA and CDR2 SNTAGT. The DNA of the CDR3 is TGTGCCAGCAGACGTAAAGTAGGGAGCGAGCAGTACGTC. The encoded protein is CASRRKVGSEQYV.

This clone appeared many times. CDR3 DNA sequence: TGTGCCAGCAGCCCTCAGGGGATACAAGAGACCCAGTACTTC. Protein: CASSPQGIQETQYF. This rearrangement joins TRBV9 to TRBJ2-5, with a possible D match to TRBD1 (6 bases). Per germline, CDR1 SGDLS and CDR2 YYNGEE. There are 14 residues in the CDR3. The V gene lost 4 bases and the J gene lost 2 bases, with 12 bases spanning the gap.

CDR3 residues: CASSPRGGSETQYF. CDR3 DNA: TGTGCCAGTAGTCCGCGGGGCGGGTCGGAGACCCAGTACTTC. This sequence joins TRBV19 and TRBJ2-5; perhaps TRBD2 as D (6 bases). The ends were cut back, 5 bases at V and 5 bases at J, with 15 bases in the middle. This CDR3 region has 14 residues. Germline V gives CDR1 LNHDA, CDR2 SQIVND (reference sequence).

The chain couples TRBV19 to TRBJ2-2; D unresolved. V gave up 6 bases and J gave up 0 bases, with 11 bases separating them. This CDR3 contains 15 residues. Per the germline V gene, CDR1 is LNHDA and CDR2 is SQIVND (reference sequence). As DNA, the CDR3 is TGTGCCAGTAGACAGTCTAACGCGAACACCGGGGAGCTGTTTTTT. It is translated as CASRQSNANTGELFF. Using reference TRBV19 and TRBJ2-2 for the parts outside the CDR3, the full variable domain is DGGITQSPKYLFRKEGQNVTLSCEQNLNHDAMYWYRQDPGQGLRLIYYSQIVNDFQKGDIAEGYSVSREKKESFPLTVTSAQKNPTAFYLCASRQSNANTGELFFGEGSRLTVL.

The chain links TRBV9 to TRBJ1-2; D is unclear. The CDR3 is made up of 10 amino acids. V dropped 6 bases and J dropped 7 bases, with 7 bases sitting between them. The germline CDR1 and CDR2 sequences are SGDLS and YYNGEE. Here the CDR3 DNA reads TGTGCCAGCACCCGGGGTGGCTACACCTTC. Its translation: CASTRGGYTF.

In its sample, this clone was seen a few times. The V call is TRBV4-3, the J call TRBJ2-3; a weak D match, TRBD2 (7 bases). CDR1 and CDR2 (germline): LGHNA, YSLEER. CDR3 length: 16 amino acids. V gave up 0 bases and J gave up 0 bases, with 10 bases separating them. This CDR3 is CASSQDGGASTDTQYF. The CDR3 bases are TGCGCCAGCAGCCAAGATGGGGGGGCTAGCACAGATACGCAGTATTTT.

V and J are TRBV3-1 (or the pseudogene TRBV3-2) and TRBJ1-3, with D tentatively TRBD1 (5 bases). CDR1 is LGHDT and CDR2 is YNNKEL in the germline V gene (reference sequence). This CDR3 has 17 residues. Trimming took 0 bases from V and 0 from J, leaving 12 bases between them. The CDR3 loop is CASSQERQFYSGNTIYF. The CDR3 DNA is TGTGCCAGCAGCCAAGAGCGACAGTTTTACTCTGGAAACACCATATATTTT.

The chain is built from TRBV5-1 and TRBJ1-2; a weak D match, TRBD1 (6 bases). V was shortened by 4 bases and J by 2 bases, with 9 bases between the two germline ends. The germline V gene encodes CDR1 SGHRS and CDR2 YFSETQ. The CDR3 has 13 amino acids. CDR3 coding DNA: TGCGCCAGCAGCAAAGGACAGAACTATGGCTACACCTTC. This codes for CASSKGQNYGYTF.

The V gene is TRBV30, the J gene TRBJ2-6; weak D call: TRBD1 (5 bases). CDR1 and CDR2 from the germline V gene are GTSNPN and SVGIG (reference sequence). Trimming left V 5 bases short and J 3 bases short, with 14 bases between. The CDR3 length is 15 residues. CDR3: CAWWSGPGGANVLTF. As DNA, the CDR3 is TGTGCCTGGTGGTCAGGGCCAGGTGGGGCCAACGTCCTGACTTTC.

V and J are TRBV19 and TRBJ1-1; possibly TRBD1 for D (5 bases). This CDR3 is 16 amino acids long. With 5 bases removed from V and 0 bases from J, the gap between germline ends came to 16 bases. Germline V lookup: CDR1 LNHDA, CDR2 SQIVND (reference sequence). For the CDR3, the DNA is TGTGCCAGTAGTCCGTGGGGGGTCACCATGAACACTGAAGCTTTCTTT. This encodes CASSPWGVTMNTEAFF.

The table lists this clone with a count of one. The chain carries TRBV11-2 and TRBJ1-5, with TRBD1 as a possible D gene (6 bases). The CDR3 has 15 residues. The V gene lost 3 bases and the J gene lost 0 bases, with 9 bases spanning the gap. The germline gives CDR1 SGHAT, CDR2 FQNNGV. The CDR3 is CASSLQGSSNQPQHF. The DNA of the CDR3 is TGTGCCAGCAGCTTGCAGGGGTCTAGCAATCAGCCCCAGCATTTT.

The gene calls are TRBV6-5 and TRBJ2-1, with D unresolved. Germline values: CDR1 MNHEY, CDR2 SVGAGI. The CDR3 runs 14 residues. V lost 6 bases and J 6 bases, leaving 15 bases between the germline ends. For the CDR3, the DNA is TGTGCCAGCAGCCGACGTTTGGAGTCCAATGAGCAGTTCTTC. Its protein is CASSRRLESNEQFF.

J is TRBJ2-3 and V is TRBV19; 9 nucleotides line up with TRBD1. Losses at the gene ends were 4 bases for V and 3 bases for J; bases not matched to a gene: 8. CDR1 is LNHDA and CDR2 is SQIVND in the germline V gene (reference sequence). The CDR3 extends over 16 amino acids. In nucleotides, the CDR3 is TGTGCCAGTAGTACCCAAGCCGGGACAGGGACAGATACGCAGTATTTT. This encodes CASSTQAGTGTDTQYF. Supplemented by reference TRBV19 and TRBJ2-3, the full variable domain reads DGGITQSPKYLFRKEGQNVTLSCEQNLNHDAMYWYRQDPGQGLRLIYYSQIVNDFQKGDIAEGYSVSREKKESFPLTVTSAQKNPTAFYLCASSTQAGTGTDTQYFGPGTRLTVL.

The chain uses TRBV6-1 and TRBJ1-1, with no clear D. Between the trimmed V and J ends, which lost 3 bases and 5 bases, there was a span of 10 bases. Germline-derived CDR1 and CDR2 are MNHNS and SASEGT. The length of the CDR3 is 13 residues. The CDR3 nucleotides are TGTGCCAGCAGTGAGAGGGAAAGGACTGAAGCTTTCTTT. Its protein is CASSERERTEAFF.